Sequencing of this T cell receptor beta chain was carried out in a study of blood T cell repertoires in COVID-19. Background on the study: Italy, Spain and the United States were the sources of the convalescent and acute COVID-19 samples. Sample material is recorded as cDNA or gDNA derived from T cells, B-cell-depleted T cells, or PBMCs.

Among Cohort 3 donors, those recovered had two negative PCRs, clearance, or symptom resolution. Authors' analysis steps: Reference gene primer amplification gave estimated nucleated cell counts. Clones were sequenced by immunoSEQ multiplex PCR, and TCRdb holds only the in-frame ones, with some missing. The D gene and trimming were derived from the DNA, and the V and J assignments and clone size from that table. The table includes around 230,000 clones, 70% to 85% detected once. The ends were cut back, 2 bases at V and 6 bases at J, with 13 bases in the middle. Germline values: CDR1 SGHAT, CDR2 FQNNGV. This CDR3 comprises 15 residues.

Source material: PBMCs or T cells enriched from blood (not recorded which). The chain has TRBV11-2 and TRBJ1-4; no clear D gene. The TCR sequence derives from a man between 35 and 55 years old who had recovered from COVID-19. The CDR3 region has the DNA TGTGCCAGCAGCTTAATGGAGGTCGGGGATGAAAAACTGTTTTTT. Protein sequence: CASSLMEVGDEKLFF.